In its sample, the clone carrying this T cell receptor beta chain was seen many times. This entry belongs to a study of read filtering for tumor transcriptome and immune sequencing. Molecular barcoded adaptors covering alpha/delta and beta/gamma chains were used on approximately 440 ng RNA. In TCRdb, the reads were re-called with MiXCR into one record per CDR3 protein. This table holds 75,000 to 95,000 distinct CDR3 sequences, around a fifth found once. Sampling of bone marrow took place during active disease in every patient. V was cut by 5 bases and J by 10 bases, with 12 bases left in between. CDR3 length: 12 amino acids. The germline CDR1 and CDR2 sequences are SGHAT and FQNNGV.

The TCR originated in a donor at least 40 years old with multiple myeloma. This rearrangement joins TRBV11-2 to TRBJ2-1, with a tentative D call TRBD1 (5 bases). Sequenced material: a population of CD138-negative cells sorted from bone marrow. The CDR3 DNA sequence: TGTGCCAGCAGCGCACAGGTAGGAGAGCAGTTCTTC. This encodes CASSAQVGEQFF.